Each of the 7 T cell receptor beta chains below was sequenced from the same sample in a study of identifying expanded T cells in peripheral blood (dated by TCRdb to the late 2010s). The method was the immunoSEQ multiplex PCR assay. TCRdb took this table from immuneACCESS and kept in-frame rearrangements with V and J called. Such tables lack part of the clones; where checked against another copy, unresolved V genes explain under half of the gap, and the rest is unexplained. Here the sample has about 91,000 clones; more than 70% occur a single time. The ten largest clones take up around 4% of the sample. Sequenced input: blood. These receptors came from a person aged 18-70 years in good health.

There are a few counts of this clone. A much larger clone is a single base away; this may be a read error. The gene calls are TRBV7-6 and TRBJ1-6, with TRBD1 matching over 9 bases. The CDR3 totals 14 residues. CDR1 SGHVS and CDR2 FNYEAQ come from the germline V gene. Trimming at V came to 4 bases and at J to 7 bases, leaving 2 bases not matched to a gene. DNA of the CDR3: TGTGCCAGCAGCTCGGGACAGGGCAATTCACCCCTCCACTTT. Translation gives CASSSGQGNSPLHF.

The genes are TRBV6-5 and TRBJ2-3; D is ambiguous. V lost 4 bases to trimming and J lost 2 bases, with 7 bases between them. CDR1 is MNHEY and CDR2 is SVGAGI in the germline V gene. The CDR3 totals 13 residues. CDR3 nucleotide sequence: TGTGCCAGCAGTTCCCGAATCACAGATACGCAGTATTTT. Translating it yields CASSSRITDTQYF.

This clone appeared once. This rearrangement joins TRBV11-2 to TRBJ2-5; TRBD1 aligns across 12 bases. CDR3 length: 16 amino acids. CDR1 SGHAT and CDR2 FQNNGV come from the germline V gene. The ends lost 6 bases at V and 5 bases at J; junction bases unmatched: 10. In DNA, the CDR3 is TGTGCCAGCAGGCGACCGGGACAGGGGGCGCGGGAGACCCAGTACTTC. Residues: CASRRPGQGARETQYF.

The chain couples TRBV7-2 to TRBJ2-7; 11 bases line up with TRBD2. CDR1 is SGHTA and CDR2 is FQGNSA in the germline V gene. The V and J ends lost 5 bases and 7 bases, in that order; junction bases with no gene match: 13. This CDR3 contains 16 residues. CDR3 sequence reads: CASSPAGSSGRREQYF. The DNA of the CDR3 is TGTGCCAGCAGCCCGGCCGGGTCTAGCGGGAGGCGGGAGCAGTACTTC.

The V call is TRBV6-6, the J call TRBJ1-2; 8 bases are shared with TRBD1. CDR1 is MNHNY and CDR2 is SVGAGI in the germline V gene (reference sequence). The CDR3 has 14 residues. V was clipped by 5 bases and J by 6 bases; unmatched bases: 8. The CDR3 is CASSPWDRPDGYTF. As DNA, the CDR3 is TGTGCCAGCAGTCCTTGGGACAGGCCTGATGGCTACACCTTC.

This chain uses TRBV15 with TRBJ1-1; D unresolved. The germline CDR1 and CDR2 sequences are LNHNV and YYDKDF (reference sequence). CDR3 length: 14 residues. Trimming left V 0 bases short and J 0 bases short, with 5 bases between. DNA for the CDR3: TGTGCCACCAGCAGAGATGTGTTGAACACTGAAGCTTTCTTT. This encodes CATSRDVLNTEAFF.

CDR3 sequence (DNA): TGTGCCAGCCGATCCGGCACCGGGGAGCTGTTTTTT. Translating it yields CASRSGTGELFF. The J gene is TRBJ2-2, the V gene TRBV6-5; the D is unclear. This CDR3 has 12 amino acids. Germline lookup yields CDR1 MNHEY and CDR2 SVGAGI. V was shortened by 8 bases and J by 4 bases, with 8 bases between the two germline ends.